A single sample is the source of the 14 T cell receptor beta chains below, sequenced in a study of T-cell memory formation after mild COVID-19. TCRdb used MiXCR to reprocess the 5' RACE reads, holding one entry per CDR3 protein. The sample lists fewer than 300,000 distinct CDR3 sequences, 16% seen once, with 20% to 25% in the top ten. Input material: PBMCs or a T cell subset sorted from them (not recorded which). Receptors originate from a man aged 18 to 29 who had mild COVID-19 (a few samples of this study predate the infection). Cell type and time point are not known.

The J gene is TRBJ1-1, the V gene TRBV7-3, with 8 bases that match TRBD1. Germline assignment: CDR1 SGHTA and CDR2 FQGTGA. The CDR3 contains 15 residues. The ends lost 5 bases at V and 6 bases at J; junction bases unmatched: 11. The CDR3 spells CASSLGQGGSSEAFF. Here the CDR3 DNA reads TGTGCCAGCAGCCTCGGACAGGGAGGTTCATCTGAAGCTTTCTTT.

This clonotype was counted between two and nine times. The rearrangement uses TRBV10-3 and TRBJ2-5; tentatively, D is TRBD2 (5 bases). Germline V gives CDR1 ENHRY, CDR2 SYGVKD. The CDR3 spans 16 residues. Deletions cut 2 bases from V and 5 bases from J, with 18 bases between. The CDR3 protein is CAISEGRGLVFETQYF. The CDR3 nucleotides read TGTGCCATCAGTGAGGGGAGAGGGTTGGTTTTTGAGACCCAGTACTTC.

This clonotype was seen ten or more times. CDR3 DNA: TGCAGTGCTAGAGATGGGGAAACAGGGGACACTGAAGCTTTCTTT. It translates to CSARDGETGDTEAFF. The chain uses TRBV20-1 and TRBJ1-1; 7 positions match TRBD1. V gave up 0 bases and J gave up 3 bases; unmatched junction bases: 7. Germline CDR1 and CDR2: DFQATT and SNEGSKA (reference sequence). CDR3 length: 15 amino acids.

CDR3 sequence: CASSTGSYTQYF. In DNA, the CDR3 is TGTGCCAGCAGTACTGGATCCTATACGCAGTATTTT. The chain has TRBV12-3 or TRBV12-4 and TRBJ2-3; D is ambiguous. V lost 5 bases and J lost 7, with 10 bases in between. This CDR3 is built from 12 residues.

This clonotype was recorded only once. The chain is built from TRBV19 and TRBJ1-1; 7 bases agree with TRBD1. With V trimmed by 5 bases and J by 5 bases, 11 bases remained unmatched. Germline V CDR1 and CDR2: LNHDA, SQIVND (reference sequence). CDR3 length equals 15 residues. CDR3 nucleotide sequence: TGTGCCAGTAGTTCAGGATACAGGGGCGAGACTGAAGCTTTCTTT. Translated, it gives CASSSGYRGETEAFF.

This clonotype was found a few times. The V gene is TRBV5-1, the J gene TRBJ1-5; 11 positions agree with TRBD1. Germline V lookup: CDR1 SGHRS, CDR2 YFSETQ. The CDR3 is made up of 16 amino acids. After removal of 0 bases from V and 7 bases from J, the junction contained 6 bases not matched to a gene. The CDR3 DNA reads TGCGCCAGCAGCTTGGAGGGGACAGGGGGTAAACAGCCCCAGCATTTT. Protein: CASSLEGTGGKQPQHF.

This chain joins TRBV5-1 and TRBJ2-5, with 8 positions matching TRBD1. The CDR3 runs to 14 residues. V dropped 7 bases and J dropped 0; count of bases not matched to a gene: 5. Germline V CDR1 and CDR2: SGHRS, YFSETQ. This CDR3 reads CASSTGAYQETQYF. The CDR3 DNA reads TGCGCCAGCTCGACAGGGGCGTACCAAGAGACCCAGTACTTC.

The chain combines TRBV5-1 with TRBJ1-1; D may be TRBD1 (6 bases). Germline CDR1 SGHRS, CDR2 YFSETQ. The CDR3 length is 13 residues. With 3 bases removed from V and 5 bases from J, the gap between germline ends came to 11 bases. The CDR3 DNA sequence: TGCGCCAGCAGCTCGTTCAGGGGAACTGAAGCTTTCTTT. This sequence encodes CASSSFRGTEAFF.

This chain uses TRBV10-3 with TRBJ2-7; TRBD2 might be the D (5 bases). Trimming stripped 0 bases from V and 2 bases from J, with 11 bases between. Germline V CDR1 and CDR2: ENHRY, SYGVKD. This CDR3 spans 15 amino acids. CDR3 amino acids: CAISESVDGTYEQYV. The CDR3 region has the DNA TGTGCCATCAGTGAGTCCGTCGACGGGACCTACGAGCAGTACGTC.

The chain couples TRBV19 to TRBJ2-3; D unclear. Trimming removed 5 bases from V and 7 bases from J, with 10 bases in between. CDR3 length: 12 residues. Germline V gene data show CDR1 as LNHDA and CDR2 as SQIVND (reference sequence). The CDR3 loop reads CASSPKGYTQYF. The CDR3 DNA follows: TGTGCCAGTAGTCCCAAAGGATATACGCAGTATTTT.

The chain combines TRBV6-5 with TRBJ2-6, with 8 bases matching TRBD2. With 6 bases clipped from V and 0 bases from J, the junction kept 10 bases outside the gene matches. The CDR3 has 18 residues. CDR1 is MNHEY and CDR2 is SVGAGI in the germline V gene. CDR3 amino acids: CASRSLGLGPSGANVLTF. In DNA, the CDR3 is TGTGCCAGCAGGTCTTTGGGACTAGGGCCCTCTGGGGCCAACGTCCTGACTTTC.

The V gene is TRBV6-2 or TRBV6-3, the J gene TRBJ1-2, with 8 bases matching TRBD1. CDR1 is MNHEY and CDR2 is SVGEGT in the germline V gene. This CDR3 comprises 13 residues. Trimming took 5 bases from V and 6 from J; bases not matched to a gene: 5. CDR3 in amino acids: CASSHPDRDGYTF. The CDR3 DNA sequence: TGTGCCAGCAGTCACCCGGACAGGGATGGCTACACCTTC.

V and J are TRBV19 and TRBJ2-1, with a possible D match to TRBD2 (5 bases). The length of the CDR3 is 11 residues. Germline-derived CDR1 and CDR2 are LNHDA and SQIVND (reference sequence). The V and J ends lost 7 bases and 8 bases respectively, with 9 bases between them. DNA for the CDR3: TGTGCCAGTAAAATCGGGGATGAGCAGTTCTTC. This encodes CASKIGDEQFF.

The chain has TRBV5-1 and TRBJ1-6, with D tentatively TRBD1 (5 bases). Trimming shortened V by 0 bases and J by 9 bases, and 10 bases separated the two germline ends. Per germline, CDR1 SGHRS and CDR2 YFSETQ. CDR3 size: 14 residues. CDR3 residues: CASSLGGSSSPLHF. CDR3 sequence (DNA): TGCGCCAGCAGCTTGGGGGGCAGTAGTTCACCCCTCCACTTT.